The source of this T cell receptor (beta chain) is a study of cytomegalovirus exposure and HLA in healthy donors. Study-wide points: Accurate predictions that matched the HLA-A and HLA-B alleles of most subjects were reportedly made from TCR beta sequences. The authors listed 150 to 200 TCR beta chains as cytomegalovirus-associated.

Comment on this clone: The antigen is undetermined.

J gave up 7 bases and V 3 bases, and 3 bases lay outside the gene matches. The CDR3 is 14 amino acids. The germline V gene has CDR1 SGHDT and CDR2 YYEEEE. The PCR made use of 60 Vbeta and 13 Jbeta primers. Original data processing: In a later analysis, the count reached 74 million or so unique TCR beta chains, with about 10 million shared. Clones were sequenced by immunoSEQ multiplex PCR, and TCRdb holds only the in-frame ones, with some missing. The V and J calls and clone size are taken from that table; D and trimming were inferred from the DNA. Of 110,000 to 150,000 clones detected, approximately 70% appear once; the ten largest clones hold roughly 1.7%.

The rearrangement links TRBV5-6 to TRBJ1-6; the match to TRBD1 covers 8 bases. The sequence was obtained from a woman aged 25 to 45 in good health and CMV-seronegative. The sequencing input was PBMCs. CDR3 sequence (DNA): TGTGCCAGCAGCTCTGGGGACAGGAATTCACCCCTCCACTTT. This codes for CASSSGDRNSPLHF.